What follows are 28 T cell receptor beta chains derived from one specimen sequenced in a study of OX40 agonist ivuxolimab in advanced cancers. Produced via immunoSEQ multiplex PCR; TCRdb's table is partial and in-frame only. This repertoire shows about 59,000 clones, about four fifths found once; its top ten account for around 25%. The input for sequencing was CD4+ or CD8+ T cells sorted from blood, taken in a trial of the OX40 agonist ivuxolimab. Receptors originate from an adult with an advanced solid tumor such as melanoma, head and neck, liver or kidney cancer.

By sample share, this clone is medium-sized. This chain uses TRBV19 with TRBJ2-7; D gene ambiguous. V shed 5 bases and J shed 2 bases, with 13 bases lying between them. The CDR3 is 14 residues long. Per the germline V gene, CDR1 is LNHDA and CDR2 is SQIVND (reference sequence). This chain's CDR3 is CASSFRNGAYEQYF. In DNA, the CDR3 is TGTGCCAGTAGTTTCCGGAACGGAGCCTACGAGCAGTACTTC.

The chain couples TRBV10-1 to TRBJ2-5; D not resolved. V lost 2 bases to trimming and J lost 2 bases, with 12 bases between them. This CDR3 has 15 residues. CDR1 WNHNN and CDR2 SYGVQD come from the germline V gene (reference sequence). CDR3 residues: CASSEAGVQQETQYF. The CDR3 region has the DNA TGCGCCAGCAGTGAGGCTGGGGTGCAGCAAGAGACCCAGTACTTC.

The chain combines TRBV30 with TRBJ1-5; D unclear. V was cut by 3 bases and J by 3 bases, with 9 bases left in between. Germline V gives CDR1 GTSNPN, CDR2 SVGIG (reference sequence). The length of the CDR3 is 13 residues. CDR3 bases: TGTGCCTGGAGGGGGAGAAACAATCAGCCCCAGCATTTT. Translated: CAWRGRNNQPQHF. Full variable domain (remainder filled in from reference TRBV30 and TRBJ1-5): SQTIHQWPATLVQPVGSPLSLECTVEGTSNPNLYWYRQAAGRGLQLLFYSVGIGQISSEVPQNLSASRPQDRQFILSSKKLLLSDSGFYLCAWRGRNNQPQHFGDGTRLSIL.

This chain joins TRBV7-8 and TRBJ1-2; 8 nucleotides line up with TRBD1. This CDR3 region has 14 residues. Germline loops: CDR1 SGHVS, CDR2 FQNEAQ. Unmatched junction bases numbered 4, after V lost 2 bases and J lost 5 bases. CDR3 region: CASSLTGQEYGYTF. The CDR3 region has the DNA TGTGCCAGCAGCTTAACGGGACAGGAGTATGGCTACACCTTC.

The chain uses TRBV7-6 and TRBJ1-1; D is undetermined. V was cut by 3 bases and J by 0 bases, with 8 bases left in between. Looked up from germline, CDR1 is SGHVS and CDR2 is FNYEAQ. This CDR3 has 14 residues. The CDR3 loop reads CASSFMGMNTEAFF. The CDR3 DNA sequence: TGTGCCAGCAGCTTCATGGGAATGAACACTGAAGCTTTCTTT.

The CDR3: CASSATGGFSTDTQYF. The CDR3 bases are TGTGCCAGCAGCGCGACAGGGGGTTTCAGCACAGATACGCAGTATTTT. The chain uses TRBV9 and TRBJ2-3, with 9 bases aligning to TRBD1. The germline gives CDR1 SGDLS, CDR2 YYNGEE. V was clipped by 3 bases and J by 0 bases; unmatched bases: 5. The CDR3 has 16 amino acids.

The chain links TRBV5-4 to TRBJ2-3, with 13 bases identical to TRBD2. Germline CDR1 reads SGHNT; CDR2 reads YYREEE (reference sequence). The CDR3 extends over 16 amino acids. With 4 bases clipped from V and 4 bases from J, the junction kept 6 bases outside the gene matches. The CDR3 is CASSPGLAGEADTQYF. The DNA for the CDR3 is TGTGCCAGCAGCCCTGGACTAGCGGGAGAGGCAGATACGCAGTATTTT.

The rearrangement joins TRBV2 to TRBJ2-5; TRBD2 matches at 7 bases. Germline CDR1 is SNHLY and CDR2 is FYNNEI. The ends lost 4 bases at V and 5 bases at J; junction bases unmatched: 7. There are 14 residues in the CDR3. Written as DNA, the CDR3 is TGTGCCAGCAGTGGGACTAGTGAGATGGAGACCCAGTACTTC. Translating gives CASSGTSEMETQYF.

This chain uses TRBV30 with TRBJ2-3; 7 bases are a match to TRBD1. CDR1 and CDR2 (germline): GTSNPN, SVGIG (reference sequence). The CDR3 consists of 15 residues. V was pared by 4 bases and J by 4 bases, with 11 bases of the junction left unmatched. Written as DNA, the CDR3 is TGTGCCTGGAACGGCTGGGGGCAGGGGGCAGATACGCAGTATTTT. It is translated as CAWNGWGQGADTQYF.

This chain connects TRBV28 to TRBJ1-5, with D tentatively TRBD1 (6 bases). The CDR3 has 14 amino acids. V was pared by 3 bases and J by 8 bases, with 14 bases between. The germline gives CDR1 MDHEN, CDR2 SYDVKM. The CDR3 DNA sequence: TGTGCCAGCAGTTTTGGGCCAGGGGTTGAGCCCCAGCATTTT. This gives the protein CASSFGPGVEPQHF.

The chain uses TRBV7-9 and TRBJ1-1, with D maybe TRBD1 (6 bases). CDR3 length equals 14 residues. CDR1 SEHNR and CDR2 FQNEAQ come from the germline V gene (reference sequence). Trimming stripped 1 base from V and 2 bases from J, with 8 bases between. This CDR3 reads CASSLEGDNTEAFF. The CDR3 nucleotides read TGTGCCAGCAGCTTAGAGGGGGACAACACTGAAGCTTTCTTT.

The rearrangement uses TRBV29-1 and TRBJ2-7, with 9 bases fitting TRBD1. The ends lost 4 bases at V and 2 bases at J; junction bases unmatched: 6. CDR1 is SQVTM and CDR2 is ANQGSEA in the germline V gene. This CDR3 has 14 amino acids. The CDR3 region is CSVVGQGGTYEQYF. The CDR3 bases are TGCAGCGTTGTGGGACAGGGTGGAACCTACGAGCAGTACTTC.

As DNA, the CDR3 is TGTGCCAGCAGCGCCCTACTAGCGGGTGAGCAGTTCTTC. Amino acids: CASSALLAGEQFF. J is TRBJ2-1 and V is TRBV9; 9 positions agree with TRBD2. Germline trimming cut 3 bases from V and 9 bases from J; bases unmatched to any gene: 4. CDR3 length: 13 residues. In germline, CDR1 is SGDLS, CDR2 YYNGEE.

V usage is TRBV9 and J usage is TRBJ1-2; a possible D gene is TRBD1 (5 bases). The CDR3 extends over 15 amino acids. Germline V lookup: CDR1 SGDLS, CDR2 YYNGEE. The V end was cut by 0 bases, the J end by 3 bases, with 12 bases between. DNA of the CDR3: TGTGCCAGCAGCGTAGCCGGGGCGCGGGACTATGGCTACACCTTC. It encodes CASSVAGARDYGYTF.

The V and J genes are TRBV13 and TRBJ2-1, with 7 bases lining up with TRBD2. The CDR3 extends over 18 amino acids. Losses at the gene ends were 0 bases for V and 6 bases for J; bases not matched to a gene: 14. CDR1 and CDR2 from the germline V gene are PRHDT and FYEKMQ (reference sequence). CDR3 loop: CASSLGLWGRALGNEQFF. CDR3 DNA: TGTGCCAGCAGCTTAGGCCTCTGGGGGAGGGCCCTCGGCAATGAGCAGTTCTTC. Based on the CDR3 plus reference TRBV13 and TRBJ2-1, the full variable domain is AAGVIQSPRHLIKEKRETATLKCYPIPRHDTVYWYQQGPGQDPQFLISFYEKMQSDKGSIPDRFSAQQFSDYHSELNMSSLELGDSALYFCASSLGLWGRALGNEQFFGPGTRLTVL.

The CDR3 bases are TGCGCCAGCAGCCACCCTACGTGGGGCGGACAGCCCCAGCATTTT. Translated, it gives CASSHPTWGGQPQHF. V usage is TRBV4-1 and J usage is TRBJ1-5; TRBD1 is a possible D gene (5 bases). Germline assignment: CDR1 MGHRA and CDR2 YSYEKL. V lost 3 bases and J 7 bases, leaving 16 bases between the germline ends. This CDR3 is 15 amino acids long.

The chain has TRBV18 and TRBJ2-5, with TRBD1 identical over 8 bases. There are 14 residues in the CDR3. Germline trimming cut 2 bases from V and 5 bases from J; bases unmatched to any gene: 4. Per germline, CDR1 KGHSH and CDR2 LQKENI. CDR3 bases: TGTGCCAGCTCACCAAACAGGGGGTTGGAGACCCAGTACTTC. The encoded protein is CASSPNRGLETQYF. The variable domain in full, completed from reference TRBV18 and TRBJ2-5, reads NAGVMQNPRHLVRRRGQEARLRCSPMKGHSHVYWYRQLPEEGLKFMVYLQKENIIDESGMPKERFSAEFPKEGPSILRIQQVVRGDSAAYFCASSPNRGLETQYFGPGTRLLVL.

The sample holds a few counts of this clone. The chain employs TRBV18 and TRBJ2-7, with a possible D match to TRBD1 (6 bases). V was shortened by 5 bases and J by 4 bases, with 15 bases between the two germline ends. Per the germline V gene, CDR1 is KGHSH and CDR2 is LQKENI. There are 14 residues in the CDR3. For the CDR3, the DNA is TGTGCCAGCTCAAATGCCGGGACACTTTACGAGCAGTACTTC. As protein: CASSNAGTLYEQYF.

This clone was observed a handful of times. The junction departs from the called germline gene at one end, perhaps through a read error. V is TRBV30 and J is TRBJ1-6; TRBD1 agrees at 9 bases. The CDR3 has 11 residues. Germline V CDR1 and CDR2: GTSNPN, SVGIG (reference sequence). Here the CDR3 reads CAWSRDRATGW. DNA for the CDR3: TGTGCCTGGAGCCGGGACAGGGCCACGGGTTGG.

The chain links TRBV11-1 to TRBJ2-7; 9 bases match TRBD2. Germline V gene sequence: CDR1 SGHAT, CDR2 FQDESV (reference sequence). The CDR3 covers 15 residues. After removal of 3 bases from V and 5 bases from J, the junction contained 8 bases not matched to a gene. The CDR3 bases are TGTGCCAGCAGCTTGTTAGGCGGGAGGGCCCACGAGCAGTACTTC. The encoded protein is CASSLLGGRAHEQYF.

The chain carries TRBV15 and TRBJ2-7; 9 nucleotides line up with TRBD1. Germline V CDR1 and CDR2: LNHNV, YYDKDF (reference sequence). This CDR3 contains 15 residues. J lost 3 bases, V lost 1 base, and 4 bases had no gene match. This CDR3 is CATSRATGGDYEQYF. The DNA for the CDR3 is TGTGCCACCAGCAGAGCGACAGGGGGGGACTACGAGCAGTACTTC.

The gene calls are TRBV4-1 and TRBJ2-6; D might be TRBD1 or TRBD2, each matching 5 bases. The CDR3 extends over 16 amino acids. With 1 base removed from V and 4 bases from J, the gap between germline ends came to 11 bases. Germline V gene sequence: CDR1 MGHRA, CDR2 YSYEKL. DNA of the CDR3: TGCGCCAGCAGCCAAGTTGGGGGTAAGGGGGCCAACGTCCTGACTTTC. Its protein product is CASSQVGGKGANVLTF.

This chain uses TRBV27 with TRBJ1-6; no clear D gene. CDR1 is MNHEY, CDR2 SMNVEV, per germline (reference sequence). CDR3 length: 13 residues. V was cut by 4 bases and J by 7 bases, with 8 bases left in between. CDR3: CASSSARNSPLHF. The CDR3 coding sequence is TGTGCCAGCAGTTCAGCAAGAAATTCACCCCTCCACTTT.

The CDR3 loop is CASSPEPSGRSQFF. The CDR3 nucleotides are TGCGCCAGCAGCCCCGAACCTAGCGGGAGGTCCCAGTTCTTC. V and J are TRBV5-1 and TRBJ2-1; 11 nucleotides agree with TRBD2. The CDR3 loop spans 14 amino acids. Germline values: CDR1 SGHRS, CDR2 YFSETQ. Trimming cost V 4 bases and J 13 bases; bases outside gene matches: 10.

The V gene is TRBV5-4, the J gene TRBJ1-2; tentative D call: TRBD1 (5 bases). The CDR3 is made up of 15 amino acids. Germline CDR1 SGHNT, CDR2 YYREEE (reference sequence). V was clipped by 0 bases and J by 5 bases, with 14 bases between them. The chain's CDR3 is CASSLGQGGRYGYTF. The CDR3 DNA is TGTGCCAGCAGCTTGGGTCAGGGAGGGAGGTATGGCTACACCTTC.

The V call is TRBV11-2, the J call TRBJ2-7, with 8 bases matching TRBD1. Germline V gene sequence: CDR1 SGHAT, CDR2 FQNNGV. This CDR3 has 13 residues. The V and J ends lost 4 bases and 6 bases, in that order; junction bases with no gene match: 5. CDR3 DNA sequence: TGTGCCAGCAGCTCAACAGGGGGAACCGAGCAGTACTTC. Translating it yields CASSSTGGTEQYF.

The V and J genes are TRBV28 and TRBJ1-2, with 12 bases aligning to TRBD1. J gave up 0 bases and V 5 bases, and 7 bases lay outside the gene matches. The CDR3 consists of 17 residues. The germline CDR1 and CDR2 sequences are MDHEN and SYDVKM. The CDR3 here is CASSPGQGAATNYGYTF. The DNA of the CDR3 is TGTGCCAGCAGTCCGGGACAGGGGGCTGCCACTAACTATGGCTACACCTTC.

V is TRBV28 and J is TRBJ2-3; 10 bases map to TRBD1. Per germline, CDR1 MDHEN and CDR2 SYDVKM. There are 18 residues in the CDR3. V lost 6 bases and J lost 4; bases outside the gene matches: 16. CDR3 region: CASSPSPGTGVSADTQYF. In nucleotides, the CDR3 is TGTGCCAGCAGCCCGTCACCTGGGACAGGGGTATCGGCAGATACGCAGTATTTT.